These T cell receptor beta chains were read from a single sample in a study of OX40 agonist ivuxolimab in advanced cancers. Profiled with immunoSEQ multiplex PCR; TCRdb holds only in-frame clones, not every one. The sample carries about 49,000 clones, 85% recorded once. The input for sequencing was CD4+ or CD8+ T cells sorted from blood, taken in a trial of the OX40 agonist ivuxolimab. The receptor source for this set is an adult with an advanced solid tumor such as melanoma, head and neck, liver or kidney cancer. Both conserved end residues are part of each CDR3. The order of the fields is J gene, clone size, D gene, V gene, CDR3 DNA, CDR3 protein. A D gene is named only where the DNA matches it firmly. Expanded clones get a size class; other rows say once, few or many, or leave the size out.

J: TRBJ2-3; size: .; D: .; V: TRBV6-5; DNA: TGTGCCAGCACCCGAGTAGCAGATACAGATACGCAGTATTTT; CDR3: CASTRVADTDTQYF
J: TRBJ2-5; size: .; D: .; V: TRBV7-9; DNA: TGTGCCAGCAGCACCCAAGGGGGAGGAGAGACCCAGTACTTC; CDR3: CASSTQGGGETQYF
J: TRBJ2-7; size: .; D: TRBD1; V: TRBV4-1; DNA: TGCGCCAGCAGCCAGGGACAGGAGCAGTACTTC; CDR3: CASSQGQEQYF
J: TRBJ1-2; size: .; D: .; V: TRBV30; DNA: TGTGCCTGGAGTGACCAGCCTGGCTATGGCTACACCTTC; CDR3: CAWSDQPGYGYTF
J: TRBJ2-3; size: .; D: .; V: TRBV27; DNA: TGTGCCAGCGGGTTTGGCAGCACAGATACGCAGTATTTT; CDR3: CASGFGSTDTQYF
J: TRBJ1-2; size: few; D: .; V: TRBV5-6; DNA: TGTGCCAGCATCCCCTATGGCTACACCTTC; CDR3: CASIPYGYTF
J: TRBJ2-1; size: .; D: .; V: TRBV4-3; DNA: TGCGCCAGCAGCCGTGACAGTTACAATGAGCAGTTCTTC; CDR3: CASSRDSYNEQFF
J: TRBJ1-1; size: .; D: .; V: TRBV7-9; DNA: TGTGCCAGCAGCTTAGGGGGGGCGAGCAGGTGGATGAACACTGAAGCTTTCTTT; CDR3: CASSLGGASRWMNTEAFF
J: TRBJ1-3; size: .; D: .; V: TRBV19; DNA: TGTGCCGAAGGGGGGGGAAGGTTTCGTGGGCAGCGAAACACCATATATTTT; CDR3: CAEGGGRFRGQRNTIYF
J: TRBJ1-2; size: .; D: .; V: TRBV5-1; DNA: TGCGCCAGCAGCCCTGTGACGGGTGGGAAGGATGGCTACACCTTC; CDR3: CASSPVTGGKDGYTF
J: TRBJ1-1; size: .; D: .; V: TRBV27; DNA: TGTGCCAGCAGCTTAAATCCAGGGAACACTGAAGCTTTCTTT; CDR3: CASSLNPGNTEAFF
J: TRBJ2-2; size: .; D: .; V: TRBV7-8; DNA: TGTGCCAGCAGCTTCTTCCGGGTACAGGGCGAACACGCCGGGGAGCTGTTTTTT; CDR3: CASSFFRVQGEHAGELFF
J: TRBJ1-5; size: .; D: .; V: TRBV4-1; DNA: TGCGCCAGCAGCCAACTGGGACCGCTACCGCCCCAGCATTTT; CDR3: CASSQLGPLPPQHF
J: TRBJ1-5; size: .; D: TRBD1; V: TRBV27; DNA: TGTGCCAGCCACCCGGGACAGTGGATGTATAGCAATCAGCCCCAGCATTTT; CDR3: CASHPGQWMYSNQPQHF
J: TRBJ1-1; size: .; D: .; V: TRBV4-2; DNA: TGTGCCAGCAGCTTAGTAGAGATCACTGAAGCTTTCTTT; CDR3: CASSLVEITEAFF
J: TRBJ2-5; size: .; D: .; V: TRBV7-2; DNA: TGTGCCAGCAGCCCCCTGGCGGGTCGAGAGACCCAGTACTTC; CDR3: CASSPLAGRETQYF
J: TRBJ1-1; size: once; D: .; V: TRBV27; DNA: TGTGCCAGCAGTCTCTTAGGGGGTAACACTGAAGCTTTCTTT; CDR3: CASSLLGGNTEAFF
J: TRBJ1-5; size: .; D: .; V: TRBV13; DNA: TGTGCCAGTTCCCGCGGGAGGACCAGCAATCAGCCCCAGCATTTT; CDR3: CASSRGRTSNQPQHF
J: TRBJ2-1; size: .; D: .; V: TRBV11-2; DNA: TGTGCCAGCAGCTTAGATCTTCCATACAATGAGCAGTTCTTC; CDR3: CASSLDLPYNEQFF
J: TRBJ2-5; size: .; D: .; V: TRBV7-2; DNA: TGTGCCAGCAGCCGTAGACAAGCCCTCCAAGAGACCCAGTACTTC; CDR3: CASSRRQALQETQYF
J: TRBJ2-1; size: .; D: TRBD2; V: TRBV7-9; DNA: TGTGCCAGCAGCTTGGGGGGGATTTACAATGAGCAGTTCTTC; CDR3: CASSLGGIYNEQFF
J: TRBJ2-7; size: .; D: TRBD2; V: TRBV27; DNA: TGTGCCAGCAGTCCTACTAGCGGGGGATCCTACGAGCAGTACTTC; CDR3: CASSPTSGGSYEQYF